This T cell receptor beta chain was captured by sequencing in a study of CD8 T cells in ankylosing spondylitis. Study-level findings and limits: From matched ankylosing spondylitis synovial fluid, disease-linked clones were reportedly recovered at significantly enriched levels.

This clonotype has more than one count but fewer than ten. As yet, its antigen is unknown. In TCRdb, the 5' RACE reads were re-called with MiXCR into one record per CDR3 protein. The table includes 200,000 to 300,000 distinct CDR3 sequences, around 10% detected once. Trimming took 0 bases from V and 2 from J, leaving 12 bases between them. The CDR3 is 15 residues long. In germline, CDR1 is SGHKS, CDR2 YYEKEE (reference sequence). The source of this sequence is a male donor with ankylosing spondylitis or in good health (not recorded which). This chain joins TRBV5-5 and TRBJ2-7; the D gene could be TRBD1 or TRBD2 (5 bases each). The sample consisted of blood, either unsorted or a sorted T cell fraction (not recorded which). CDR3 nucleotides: TGTGCCAGCAGCTTGGACGGGGACCCAACCTACGAGCAGTACTTC. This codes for CASSLDGDPTYEQYF.